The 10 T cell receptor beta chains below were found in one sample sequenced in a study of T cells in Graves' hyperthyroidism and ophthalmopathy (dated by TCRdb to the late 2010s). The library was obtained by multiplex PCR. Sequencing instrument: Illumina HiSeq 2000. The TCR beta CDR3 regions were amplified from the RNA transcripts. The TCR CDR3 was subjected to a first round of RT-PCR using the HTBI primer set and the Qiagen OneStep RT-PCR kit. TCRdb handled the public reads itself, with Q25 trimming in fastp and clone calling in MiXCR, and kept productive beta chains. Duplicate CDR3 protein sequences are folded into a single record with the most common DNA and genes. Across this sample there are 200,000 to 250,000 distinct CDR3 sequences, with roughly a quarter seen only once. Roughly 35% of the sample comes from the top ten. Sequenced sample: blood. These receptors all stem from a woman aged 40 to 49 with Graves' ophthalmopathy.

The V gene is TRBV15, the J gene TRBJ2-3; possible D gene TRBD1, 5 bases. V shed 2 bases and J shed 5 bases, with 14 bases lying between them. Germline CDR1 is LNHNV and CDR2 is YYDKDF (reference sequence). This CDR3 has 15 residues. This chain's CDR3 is CATSRSQGAGDTQYF. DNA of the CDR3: TGTGCCACCAGCAGATCCCAGGGCGCTGGAGATACGCAGTATTTT.

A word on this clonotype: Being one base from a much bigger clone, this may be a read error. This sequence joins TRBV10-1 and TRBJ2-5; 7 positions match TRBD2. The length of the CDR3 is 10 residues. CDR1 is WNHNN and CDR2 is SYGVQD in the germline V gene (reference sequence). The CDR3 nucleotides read TGCGCCAGCATGCGGGGGACCCAGCACTTC. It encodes CASMRGTQHF.

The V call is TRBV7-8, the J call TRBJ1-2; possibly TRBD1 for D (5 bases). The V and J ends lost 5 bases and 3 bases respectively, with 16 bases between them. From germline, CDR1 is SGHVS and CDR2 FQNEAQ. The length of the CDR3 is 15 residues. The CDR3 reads CASSLGQGGHYGYTF. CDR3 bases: TGTGCCAGCAGCCTAGGACAAGGCGGACACTATGGCTACACCTTC.

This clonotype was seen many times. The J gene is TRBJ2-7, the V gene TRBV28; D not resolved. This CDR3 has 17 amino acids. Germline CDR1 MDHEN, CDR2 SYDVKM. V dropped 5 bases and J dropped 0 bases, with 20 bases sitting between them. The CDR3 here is CASSLLSLDASSYEQYF. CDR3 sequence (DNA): TGTGCCAGCAGTCTACTATCCCTGGACGCCAGCTCCTACGAGCAGTACTTC.

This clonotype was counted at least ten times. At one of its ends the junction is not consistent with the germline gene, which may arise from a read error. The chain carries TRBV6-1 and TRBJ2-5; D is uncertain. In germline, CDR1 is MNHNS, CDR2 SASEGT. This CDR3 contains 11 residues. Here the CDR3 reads CASRLLDLCIF. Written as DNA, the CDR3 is TGTGCCAGCAGACTATTAGACCTATGTATCTTC.

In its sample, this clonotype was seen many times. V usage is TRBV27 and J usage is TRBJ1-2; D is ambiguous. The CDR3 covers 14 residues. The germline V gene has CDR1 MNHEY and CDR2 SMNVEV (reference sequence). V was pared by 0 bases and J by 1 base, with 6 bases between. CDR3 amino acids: CASSLSGGNYGYTF. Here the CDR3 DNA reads TGTGCCAGCAGTTTATCTGGCGGTAACTATGGCTACACCTTC.

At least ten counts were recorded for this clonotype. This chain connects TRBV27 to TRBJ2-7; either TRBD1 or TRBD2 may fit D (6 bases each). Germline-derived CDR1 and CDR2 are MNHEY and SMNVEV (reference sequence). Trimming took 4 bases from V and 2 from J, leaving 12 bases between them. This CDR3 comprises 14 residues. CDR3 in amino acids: CASSSFGGPYEQYF. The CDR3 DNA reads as TGTGCCAGCAGTTCGTTTGGGGGGCCCTACGAGCAGTACTTC.

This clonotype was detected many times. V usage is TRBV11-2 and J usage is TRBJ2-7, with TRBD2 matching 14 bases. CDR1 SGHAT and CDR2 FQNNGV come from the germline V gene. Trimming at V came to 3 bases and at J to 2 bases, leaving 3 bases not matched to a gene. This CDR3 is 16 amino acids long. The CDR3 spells CASSFGTSGGTYEQYF. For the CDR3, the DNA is TGTGCCAGCAGCTTCGGGACTAGCGGGGGTACCTACGAGCAGTACTTC.

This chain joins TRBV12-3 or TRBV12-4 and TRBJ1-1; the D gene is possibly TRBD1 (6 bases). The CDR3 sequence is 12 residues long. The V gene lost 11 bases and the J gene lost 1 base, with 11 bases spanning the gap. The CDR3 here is CASTGQNTEAFF. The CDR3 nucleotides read TGTGCCTCGACGGGACAGAACACTGAAGCTTTCTTT.

The CDR3 region has the DNA TGCAGTGCGCCGCCGGGACTAGCGGGAGTTGGGGAGACCCAGTACTTC. Protein product: CSAPPGLAGVGETQYF. The chain combines TRBV20-1 with TRBJ2-5, with 14 nucleotides matching TRBD2. CDR3 length equals 16 residues. Germline values: CDR1 DFQATT, CDR2 SNEGSKA (reference sequence). J gave up 5 bases and V 6 bases, and 11 bases lay outside the gene matches.